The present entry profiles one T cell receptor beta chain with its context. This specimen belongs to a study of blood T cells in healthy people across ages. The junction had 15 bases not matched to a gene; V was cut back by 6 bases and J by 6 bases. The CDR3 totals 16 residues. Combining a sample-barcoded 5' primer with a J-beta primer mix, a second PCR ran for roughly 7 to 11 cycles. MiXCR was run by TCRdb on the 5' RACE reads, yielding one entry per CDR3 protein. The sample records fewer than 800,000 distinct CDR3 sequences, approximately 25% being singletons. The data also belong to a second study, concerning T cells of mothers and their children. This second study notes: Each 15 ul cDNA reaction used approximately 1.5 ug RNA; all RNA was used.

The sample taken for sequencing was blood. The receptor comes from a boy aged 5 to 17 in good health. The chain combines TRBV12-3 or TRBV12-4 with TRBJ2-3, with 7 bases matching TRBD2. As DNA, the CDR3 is TGTGCCAGCAGATCCCCTGGTGGGGAGGGAGAGGATACGCAGTATTTT. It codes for CASRSPGGEGEDTQYF.